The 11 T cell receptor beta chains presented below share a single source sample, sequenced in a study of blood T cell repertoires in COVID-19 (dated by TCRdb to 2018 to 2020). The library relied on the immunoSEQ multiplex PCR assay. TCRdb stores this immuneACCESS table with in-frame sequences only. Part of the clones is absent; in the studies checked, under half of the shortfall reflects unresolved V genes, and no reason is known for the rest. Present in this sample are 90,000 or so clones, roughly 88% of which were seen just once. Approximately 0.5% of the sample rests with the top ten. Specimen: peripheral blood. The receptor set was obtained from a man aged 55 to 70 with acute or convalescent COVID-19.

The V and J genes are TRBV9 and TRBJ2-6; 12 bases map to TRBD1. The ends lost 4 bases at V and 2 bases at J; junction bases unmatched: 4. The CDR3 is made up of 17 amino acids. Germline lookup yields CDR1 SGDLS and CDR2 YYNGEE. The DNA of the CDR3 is TGTGCCAGCAGCATAGGGACAGGGGGCGCTGGGGCCAACGTCCTGACTTTC. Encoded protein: CASSIGTGGAGANVLTF.

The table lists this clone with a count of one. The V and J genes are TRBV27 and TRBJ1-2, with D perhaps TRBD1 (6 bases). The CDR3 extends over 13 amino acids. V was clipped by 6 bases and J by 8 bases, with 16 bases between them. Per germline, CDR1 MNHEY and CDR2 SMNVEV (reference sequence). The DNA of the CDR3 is TGTGCCAGCAGGACAGGATCCCATGGGGGCTACACCTTC. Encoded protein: CASRTGSHGGYTF.

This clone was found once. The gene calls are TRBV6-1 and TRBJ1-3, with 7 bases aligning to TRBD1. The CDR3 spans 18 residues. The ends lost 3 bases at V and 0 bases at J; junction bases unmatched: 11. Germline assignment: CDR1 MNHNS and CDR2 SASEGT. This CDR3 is CASSDGPPGQSSGNTIYF. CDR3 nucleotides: TGTGCCAGCAGTGATGGGCCTCCGGGACAGAGCTCTGGAAACACCATATATTTT.

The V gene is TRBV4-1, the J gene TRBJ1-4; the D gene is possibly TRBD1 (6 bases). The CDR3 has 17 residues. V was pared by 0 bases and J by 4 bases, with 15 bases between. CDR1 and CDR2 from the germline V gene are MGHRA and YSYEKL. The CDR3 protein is CASSQDRGTKSNEKLFF. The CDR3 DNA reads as TGCGCCAGCAGCCAAGACAGGGGCACCAAGAGTAATGAAAAACTGTTTTTT.

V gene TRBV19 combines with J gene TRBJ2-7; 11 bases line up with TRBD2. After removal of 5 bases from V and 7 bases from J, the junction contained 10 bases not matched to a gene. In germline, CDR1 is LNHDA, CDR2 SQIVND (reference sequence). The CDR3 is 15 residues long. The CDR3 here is CASSPSGGPMQEQYF. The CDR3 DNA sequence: TGTGCCAGTAGTCCTAGCGGGGGGCCGATGCAAGAGCAGTACTTC. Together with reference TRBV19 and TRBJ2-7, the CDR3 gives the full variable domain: DGGITQSPKYLFRKEGQNVTLSCEQNLNHDAMYWYRQDPGQGLRLIYYSQIVNDFQKGDIAEGYSVSREKKESFPLTVTSAQKNPTAFYLCASSPSGGPMQEQYFGPGTRLTVT.

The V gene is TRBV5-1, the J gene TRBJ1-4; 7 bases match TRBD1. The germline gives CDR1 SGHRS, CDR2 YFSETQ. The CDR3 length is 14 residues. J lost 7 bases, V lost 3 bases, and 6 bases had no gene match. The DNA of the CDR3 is TGCGCCAGCAGCTCCGACAGGGATCGTGAAAAACTGTTTTTT. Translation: CASSSDRDREKLFF.

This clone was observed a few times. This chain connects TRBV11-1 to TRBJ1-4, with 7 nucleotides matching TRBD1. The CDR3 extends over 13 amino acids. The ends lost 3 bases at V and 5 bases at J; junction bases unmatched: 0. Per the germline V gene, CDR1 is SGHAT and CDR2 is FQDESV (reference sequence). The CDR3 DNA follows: TGTGCCAGCAGCTTGGGACAGAATGAAAAACTGTTTTTT. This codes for CASSLGQNEKLFF.

This CDR3 reads CASSLGLAGGSSYEQYF. CDR3 nucleotides: TGCGCCAGCAGCTTGGGTTTAGCGGGGGGAAGCTCCTACGAGCAGTACTTC. This rearrangement joins TRBV5-1 to TRBJ2-7; 10 bases are a match to TRBD2. CDR3 length: 17 amino acids. Germline CDR1 and CDR2: SGHRS and YFSETQ. Trimming took 0 bases from V and 0 from J; bases not matched to a gene: 6.

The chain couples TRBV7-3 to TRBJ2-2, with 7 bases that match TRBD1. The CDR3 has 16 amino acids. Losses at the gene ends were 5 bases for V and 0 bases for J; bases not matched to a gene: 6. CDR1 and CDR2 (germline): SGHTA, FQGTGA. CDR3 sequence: CASSNRQGPNTGELFF. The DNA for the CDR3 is TGTGCCAGCAGCAACCGACAGGGCCCGAACACCGGGGAGCTGTTTTTT. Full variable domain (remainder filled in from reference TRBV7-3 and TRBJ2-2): GAGVSQTPSNKVTEKGKYVELRCDPISGHTALYWYRQSLGQGPEFLIYFQGTGAADDSGLPNDRFFAVRPEGSVSTLKIQRTERGDSAVYLCASSNRQGPNTGELFFGEGSRLTVL.

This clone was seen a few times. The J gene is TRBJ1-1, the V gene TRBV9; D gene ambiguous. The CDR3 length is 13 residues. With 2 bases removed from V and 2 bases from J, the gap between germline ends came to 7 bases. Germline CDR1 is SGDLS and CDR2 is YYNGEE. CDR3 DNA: TGTGCCAGCAGCGTGCAGATTAACACTGAAGCTTTCTTT. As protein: CASSVQINTEAFF.

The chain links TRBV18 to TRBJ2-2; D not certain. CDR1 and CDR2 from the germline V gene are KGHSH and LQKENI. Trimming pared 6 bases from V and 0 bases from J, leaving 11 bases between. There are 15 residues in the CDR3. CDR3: CASSRPGPNTGELFF. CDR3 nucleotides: TGTGCCAGCTCCAGGCCCGGCCCGAACACCGGGGAGCTGTTTTTT.